This T cell receptor beta chain came from a study of blood T cell repertoires in COVID-19. At the level of the study: PBMCs, B-cell-depleted T cells, or T cells provided the cDNA or gDNA that made up the material.

Per the germline V gene, CDR1 is MNHEY and CDR2 is SMNVEV (reference sequence). The CDR3 length is 12 residues. V lost 7 bases and J lost 6; bases outside the gene matches: 4. Living in under 30 US areas, the participants were between roughly 18 and 89 years of age. For recovered donors of Cohort 3, there were two negative PCRs, clearance, or symptom resolution. As processed by the authors: Nucleated cell number was recorded as an estimate derived from reference gene primer amplification. Profiling relied on immunoSEQ multiplex PCR, and the TCRdb table lists in-frame clones only, not all of them. V and J calls and clone size are given by that table; D and trimming were obtained from the DNA. Of 150,000 to 190,000 clones in the sample, approximately 79% are singletons; the top ten hold about 7.3%.

The TCR originated in a man between 50 and 59 years old who had recovered from COVID-19. The sample consisted of PBMCs or T cells enriched from blood (not recorded which). This chain joins TRBV27 and TRBJ1-2; 8 bases are a match to TRBD1. CDR3 sequence reads: CASNPQGDGYTF. The CDR3 bases are TGTGCCAGCAACCCACAGGGGGATGGCTACACCTTC.